The rows below give T cell receptor beta chains drawn from one sample of a study of blood T cell repertoires in COVID-19. Some clones are missing from TCRdb's copy, which holds only in-frame ones; the method was immunoSEQ multiplex PCR. The sample consists of some 150,000 clones, about 87% of them appearing once. Material for sequencing was peripheral blood. Receptors were obtained from a woman between 45 and 65 years old with acute or convalescent COVID-19. CDR3s include the opening cysteine and the closing phenylalanine or tryptophan. Each record gives: V gene, J gene, CDR3 protein.

v_call: TRBV2; j_call: TRBJ2-1; cdr3_aa: CASRGAAAYNEQFF
v_call: TRBV10-2; j_call: TRBJ1-1; cdr3_aa: CASRRGEGAGRAFF
v_call: TRBV7-9; j_call: TRBJ1-1; cdr3_aa: CASRGRTEAFF
v_call: TRBV7-7; j_call: TRBJ2-5; cdr3_aa: CASSLGSRVQETQYF
v_call: TRBV10-1; j_call: TRBJ2-3; cdr3_aa: CASSTSGRADTQYF
v_call: TRBV9; j_call: TRBJ2-7; cdr3_aa: CASSVVAGGPYEQYF
v_call: TRBV5-1; j_call: TRBJ2-7; cdr3_aa: CASSSAGNYEQYF
v_call: TRBV3-1/TRBV3-2; j_call: TRBJ2-2; cdr3_aa: CASSQGGTGELFF
v_call: TRBV14; j_call: TRBJ2-1; cdr3_aa: CASSQEELYSSYNEQFF
v_call: TRBV19; j_call: TRBJ1-1; cdr3_aa: CASSIDPRARGPEAFF
v_call: TRBV21-1; j_call: TRBJ2-3; cdr3_aa: CASSKTLARADTQYF
v_call: TRBV3-1/TRBV3-2; j_call: TRBJ2-7; cdr3_aa: CASSRLLGSGGYEQYF
v_call: TRBV19; j_call: TRBJ1-3; cdr3_aa: CASKGQISGNTIYF
v_call: TRBV10-1; j_call: TRBJ2-1; cdr3_aa: CASSFDRPYNEQFF